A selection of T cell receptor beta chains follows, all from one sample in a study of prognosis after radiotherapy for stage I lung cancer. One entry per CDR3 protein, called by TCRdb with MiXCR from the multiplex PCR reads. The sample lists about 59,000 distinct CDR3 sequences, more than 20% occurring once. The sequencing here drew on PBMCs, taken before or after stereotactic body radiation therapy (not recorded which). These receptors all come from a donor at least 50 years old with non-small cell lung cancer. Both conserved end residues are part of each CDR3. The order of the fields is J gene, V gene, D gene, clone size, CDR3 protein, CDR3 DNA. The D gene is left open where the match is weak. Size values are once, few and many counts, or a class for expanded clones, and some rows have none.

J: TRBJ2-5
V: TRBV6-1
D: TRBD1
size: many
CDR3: CASSTTPGQPRRQETQYF
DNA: TGTGCCAGCAGTACCACACCGGGACAGCCGCGCCGTCAAGAGACCCAGTACTTC

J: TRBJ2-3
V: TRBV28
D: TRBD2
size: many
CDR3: CASFPGGGVSTDTQYF
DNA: TGTGCCAGCTTTCCGGGTGGGGGGGTCAGCACAGATACGCAGTATTTT

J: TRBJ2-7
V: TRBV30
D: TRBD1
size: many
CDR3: CAWSGTGSREQYF
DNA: TGTGCCTGGAGCGGGACAGGGAGTCGCGAGCAGTACTTC

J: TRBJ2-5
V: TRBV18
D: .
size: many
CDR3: CASSPGMGETQYF
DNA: TGTGCCAGCTCACCAGGGATGGGGGAGACCCAGTACTTC

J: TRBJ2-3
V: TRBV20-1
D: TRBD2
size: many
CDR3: CSARVHTSGEDTQYF
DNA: TGCAGTGCTAGAGTACATACTAGCGGAGAAGATACGCAGTATTTT

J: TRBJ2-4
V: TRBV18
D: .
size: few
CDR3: CASSSPLAKNIQYF
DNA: TGTGCCAGCTCCAGCCCACTAGCCAAAAACATTCAGTACTTC

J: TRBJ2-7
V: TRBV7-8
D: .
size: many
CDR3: CASSLGVRVLPYEQYF
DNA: TGTGCCAGCAGCTTAGGTGTCAGGGTACTTCCCTACGAGCAGTACTTC

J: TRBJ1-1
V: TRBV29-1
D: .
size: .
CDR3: CSVEGDRMNTEAFF
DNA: TGCAGCGTTGAAGGTGACAGGATGAACACTGAAGCTTTCTTT

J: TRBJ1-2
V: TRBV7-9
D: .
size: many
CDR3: CASSLGHSYGYTF
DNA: TGTGCCAGCAGCTTAGGACACTCCTATGGCTACACCTTC

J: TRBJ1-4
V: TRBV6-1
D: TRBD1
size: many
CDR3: CASALGQAGEKLFF
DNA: TGTGCCAGCGCCCTGGGACAGGCTGGTGAAAAACTGTTTTTT

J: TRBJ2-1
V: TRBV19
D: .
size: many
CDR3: CASSPSDLSYNEQFF
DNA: TGTGCCAGTAGTCCTTCGGATCTATCCTACAATGAGCAGTTCTTC

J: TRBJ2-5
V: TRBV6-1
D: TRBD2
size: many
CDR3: CASSPTSGVQETQYF
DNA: TGTGCCAGCAGCCCCACTAGCGGGGTACAAGAGACCCAGTACTTC

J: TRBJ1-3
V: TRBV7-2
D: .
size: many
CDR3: CASSLVFRGSGNTIYF
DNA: TGTGCCAGCAGCTTAGTGTTCAGGGGCTCTGGAAACACCATATATTTT

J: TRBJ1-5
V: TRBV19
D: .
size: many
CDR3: CASSSNLRGQPQHF
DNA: TGTGCCAGTAGTAGCAACTTGAGGGGTCAGCCCCAGCATTTT

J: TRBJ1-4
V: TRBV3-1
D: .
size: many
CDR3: CASSQSSEKLFF
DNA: TGTGCCAGCAGCCAATCCTCTGAAAAACTGTTTTTT

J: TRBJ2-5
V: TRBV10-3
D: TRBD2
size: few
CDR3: CAISESMGISGGPRETQYF
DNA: TGTGCCATCAGTGAGTCGATGGGAATTAGCGGGGGGCCGCGAGAGACCCAGTACTTC

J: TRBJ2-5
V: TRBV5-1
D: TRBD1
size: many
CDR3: CASWTGQSSETQYF
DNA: TGCGCCAGTTGGACAGGACAGAGCTCAGAGACCCAGTACTTC

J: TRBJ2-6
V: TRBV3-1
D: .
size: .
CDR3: CASSQADGAKVLTF
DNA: TGTGCCAGCAGCCAAGCTGATGGGGCCAAGGTCCTGACTTTC

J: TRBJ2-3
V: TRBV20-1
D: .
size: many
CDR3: CSARDHTPTQYF
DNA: TGCAGTGCTAGAGATCACACGCCTACGCAGTATTTT

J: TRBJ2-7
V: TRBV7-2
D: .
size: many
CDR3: CASSWPLAGGTSGQYF
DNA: TGTGCCAGCAGCTGGCCGTTGGCGGGCGGAACGAGCGGGCAGTACTTC

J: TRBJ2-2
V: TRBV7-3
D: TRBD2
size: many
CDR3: CASSLRPSGVTGELFF
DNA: TGTGCCAGCAGCTTAAGGCCTAGCGGGGTTACCGGGGAGCTGTTTTTT

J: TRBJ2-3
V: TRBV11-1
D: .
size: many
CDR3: CASSLRGFSTDTQYF
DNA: TGTGCCAGCAGCCTTCGAGGGTTCTCCACAGATACGCAGTATTTT

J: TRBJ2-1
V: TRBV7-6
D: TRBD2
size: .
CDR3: CASSLASTSGGLRYNEQFF
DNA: TGTGCCAGCAGCTTAGCGTCGACTAGCGGGGGGCTTCGATACAATGAGCAGTTCTTC

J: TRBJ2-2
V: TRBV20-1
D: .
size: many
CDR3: CSATEGVADTGELFF
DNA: TGCAGTGCTACCGAGGGGGTAGCGGACACCGGGGAGCTGTTTTTT

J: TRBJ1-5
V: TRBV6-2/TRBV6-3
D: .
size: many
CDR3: CASSYIDSNQPQHF
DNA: TGTGCCAGCAGTTACATCGATAGCAATCAGCCCCAGCATTTT

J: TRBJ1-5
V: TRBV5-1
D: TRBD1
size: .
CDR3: CASSLGTESHQPQHF
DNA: TGCGCCAGCAGCCTTGGGACAGAGAGTCATCAGCCCCAGCATTTT

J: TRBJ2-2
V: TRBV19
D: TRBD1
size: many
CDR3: CASSIGQGRSGELFF
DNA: TGTGCCAGTAGTATAGGACAGGGGAGGTCCGGGGAGCTGTTTTTT

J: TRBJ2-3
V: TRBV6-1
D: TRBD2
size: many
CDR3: CASSTRLAGGTDTQYF
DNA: TGTGCCAGCAGTACGCGACTAGCGGGGGGCACAGATACGCAGTATTTT

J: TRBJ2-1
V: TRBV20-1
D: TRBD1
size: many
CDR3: CSARAGTGSYNEQFF
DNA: TGCAGTGCTAGAGCGGGGACAGGGTCCTACAATGAGCAGTTCTTC

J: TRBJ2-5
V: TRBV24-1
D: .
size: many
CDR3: CATSDSSQETQYF
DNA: TGTGCCACCAGTGATAGCAGCCAAGAGACCCAGTACTTC

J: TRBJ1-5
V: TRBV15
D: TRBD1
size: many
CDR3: CATSRQGGQPQHF
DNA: TGTGCCACCAGTCGACAGGGCGGTCAGCCCCAGCATTTT

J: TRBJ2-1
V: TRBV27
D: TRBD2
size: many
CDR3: CASSLIPAGGNNEQFF
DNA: TGTGCCAGCAGTTTAATCCCGGCGGGGGGGAACAATGAGCAGTTCTTC

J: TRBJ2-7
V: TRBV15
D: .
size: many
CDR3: CATSRDIGDEQYF
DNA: TGTGCCACCAGCAGAGATATTGGAGACGAGCAGTACTTC

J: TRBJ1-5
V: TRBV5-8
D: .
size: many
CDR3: CASSLLGVSNQPQHF
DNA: TGTGCCAGCAGCTTGTTGGGAGTTAGCAATCAGCCCCAGCATTTT

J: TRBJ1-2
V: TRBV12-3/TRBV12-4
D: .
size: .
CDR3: CVSIKSPGQGGNYGYTF
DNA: TGTGTAAGCATCAAATCCCCGGGGCAGGGCGGAAACTATGGCTACACCTTC

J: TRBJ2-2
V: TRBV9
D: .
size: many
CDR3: CASSVGGSGELFF
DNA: TGTGCCAGCAGCGTAGGGGGTTCCGGGGAGCTGTTTTTT

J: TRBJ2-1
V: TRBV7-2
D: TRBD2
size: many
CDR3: CASSLTGTSVRNEQFF
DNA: TGTGCCAGCAGCTTGACCGGGACTAGCGTCCGCAATGAGCAGTTCTTC

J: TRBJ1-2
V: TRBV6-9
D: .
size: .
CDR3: CASRSWGFYTF
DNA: TGTGCCAGCAGATCATGGGGCTTCTACACCTTC

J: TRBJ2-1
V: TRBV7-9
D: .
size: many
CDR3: CASSPIGTGLNEQFF
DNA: TGTGCCAGCAGCCCTATCGGGACGGGACTTAATGAGCAGTTCTTC

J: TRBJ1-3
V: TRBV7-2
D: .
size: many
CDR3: CASSLDRVGGTIYF
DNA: TGTGCCAGCAGCTTAGACCGGGTTGGTGGCACCATATATTTT

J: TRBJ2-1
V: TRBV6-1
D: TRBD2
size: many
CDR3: CASGERGGAAYNEQFF
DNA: TGTGCCAGCGGCGAGCGGGGGGGAGCGGCCTACAATGAGCAGTTCTTC

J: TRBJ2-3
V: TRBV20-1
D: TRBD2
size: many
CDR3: CSAVRRTSGGSTDTQYF
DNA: TGCAGTGCAGTTAGGAGGACTAGCGGGGGGAGCACAGATACGCAGTATTTT

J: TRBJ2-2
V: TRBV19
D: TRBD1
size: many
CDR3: CASSSDRESTGELFF
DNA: TGTGCCAGTAGCTCCGACAGGGAGAGCACCGGGGAGCTGTTTTTT

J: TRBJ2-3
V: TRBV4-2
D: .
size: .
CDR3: CASSQDRGANTDTQYF
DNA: TGTGCCAGCAGCCAAGATAGGGGGGCCAACACAGATACGCAGTATTTT

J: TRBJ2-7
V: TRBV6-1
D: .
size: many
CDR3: CASSRVDRWRGYEQYF
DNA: TGTGCCAGCAGTCGCGTCGACAGGTGGCGGGGCTACGAGCAGTACTTC

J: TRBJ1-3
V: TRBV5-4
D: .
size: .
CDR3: CASREQGGGNTIYF
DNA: TGTGCCAGCAGGGAGCAGGGCGGAGGAAACACCATATATTTT